The present T cell receptor (beta chain) was sequenced within a study of blood T cell repertoires in COVID-19. Study at large: The origin of the acute and convalescent COVID-19 samples was the United States, Italy and Spain.

TCRdb's copy holds only in-frame clones and misses some; the assay was immunoSEQ multiplex PCR. The sample consists of about 250,000 clones, 80% to 85% of them appearing once. Trimming took off 1 base at V and 5 bases at J, with 15 bases between the two ends. In germline, CDR1 is KGHSH, CDR2 LQKENI. CDR3 length: 17 residues. The chain links TRBV18 to TRBJ1-6; no reliable D call. Sequencing used peripheral blood. The clonotype comes from a woman aged 40 to 49 who had recovered from COVID-19. CDR3 protein: CASSPLFRGFNNSPLHF. The CDR3 region has the DNA TGTGCCAGCTCACCACTTTTCAGAGGTTTTAATAATTCACCCCTCCACTTT.